This TCR beta chain is drawn from a study of cytomegalovirus exposure and HLA in healthy donors. As for the study in general: As an earlier analysis found, roughly 170 million T cells yielded 90 million to 140 million unique TCR beta sequences.

Broader study findings: Later analysis showed TCR association rates varying by HLA locus, highest for DRB1 and lowest for HLA-C.

Amplification used 60 Vbeta primers and 13 Jbeta primers. Original handling: Later work found 65 million to 90 million unique TCR beta chains, with some 11 million shared. The repertoire was sequenced with immunoSEQ multiplex PCR; TCRdb's copy has only in-frame clones and lacks some. Clone size and the V and J calls come from that table; the DNA yielded D and trimming. The profile shows 170,000 or so clones, 79% of them singletons. Concerning this clone itself: The antigen remains unidentified.

CDR3 length: 13 amino acids. Germline CDR1 reads MNHEY; CDR2 reads SVGAGI. The V and J ends lost 4 bases and 2 bases respectively, with 8 bases between them. The clonotype comes from a woman in her forties in good health and CMV-seronegative. Sequenced material: PBMCs. The V and J genes are TRBV6-5 and TRBJ1-2, with D unresolved. The CDR3 DNA follows: TGTGCCAGCAGTTTTACAGTAAACTATGGCTACACCTTC. This translates into CASSFTVNYGYTF.